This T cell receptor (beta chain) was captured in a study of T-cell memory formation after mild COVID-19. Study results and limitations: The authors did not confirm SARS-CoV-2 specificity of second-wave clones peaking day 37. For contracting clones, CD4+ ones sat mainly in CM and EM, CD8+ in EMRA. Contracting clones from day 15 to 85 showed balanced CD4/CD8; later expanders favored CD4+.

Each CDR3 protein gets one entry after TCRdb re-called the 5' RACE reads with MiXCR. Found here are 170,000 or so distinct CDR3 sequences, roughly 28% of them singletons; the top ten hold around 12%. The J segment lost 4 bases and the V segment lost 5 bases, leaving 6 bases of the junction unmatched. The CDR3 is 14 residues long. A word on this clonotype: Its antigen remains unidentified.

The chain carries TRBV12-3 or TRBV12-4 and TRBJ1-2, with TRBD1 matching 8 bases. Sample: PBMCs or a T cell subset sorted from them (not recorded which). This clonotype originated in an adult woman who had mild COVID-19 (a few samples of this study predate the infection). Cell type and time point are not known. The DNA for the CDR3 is TGTGCCAGCAGTGGACAGGGAATACGCTATGGCTACACCTTC. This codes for CASSGQGIRYGYTF.